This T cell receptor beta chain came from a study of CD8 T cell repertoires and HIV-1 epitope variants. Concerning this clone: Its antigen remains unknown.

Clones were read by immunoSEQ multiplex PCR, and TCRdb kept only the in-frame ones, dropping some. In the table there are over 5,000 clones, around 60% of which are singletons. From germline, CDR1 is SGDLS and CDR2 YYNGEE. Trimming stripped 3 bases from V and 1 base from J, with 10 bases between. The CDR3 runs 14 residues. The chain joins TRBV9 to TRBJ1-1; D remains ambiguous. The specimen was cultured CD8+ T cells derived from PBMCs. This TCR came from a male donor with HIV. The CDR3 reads CASSGKGRNTEAFF. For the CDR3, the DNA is TGTGCCAGCAGCGGAAAAGGTAGGAACACTGAAGCTTTCTTT. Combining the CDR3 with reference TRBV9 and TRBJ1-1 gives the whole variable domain DSGVTQTPKHLITATGQRVTLRCSPRSGDLSVYWYQQSLDQGLQFLIQYYNGEERAKGNILERFSAQQFPDLHSELNLSSLELGDSALYFCASSGKGRNTEAFFGQGTRLTVV.